The rows below give T cell receptor beta chains drawn from one sample of a study of PD-1 blockade in classical Hodgkin lymphoma. Here immunoSEQ multiplex PCR was the method, and the copy in TCRdb shows in-frame clones only, minus some. Of about 15,000 clones in the sample, over 80% were seen once. This specimen was CD4+ T cells from blood, taken at baseline. Source of these receptors: a human donor with classical Hodgkin lymphoma. The CDR3 runs from the conserved cysteine through the conserved F or W. Fields, in order: CDR3 protein, CDR3 DNA, J gene, V gene, D gene, clone size. D genes are given only for firm matches. The size of a clone is reported for some rows only, either as once, few or many, or as a class for expanded clones.

CDR3aa: CAISESRYRGNQPQHF
CDR3nt: TGTGCCATCAGTGAGTCACGCTACAGGGGGAATCAGCCCCAGCATTTT
j_gene: TRBJ1-5
v_gene: TRBV10-3
d_gene: TRBD1
abundance: -

CDR3aa: CASSLDAGLGTDTQYF
CDR3nt: TGTGCCAGCAGCTTAGACGCGGGGCTGGGGACAGATACGCAGTATTTT
j_gene: TRBJ2-3
v_gene: TRBV7-3
d_gene: -
abundance: -

CDR3aa: CASSPSGRNSNQPQHF
CDR3nt: TGTGCCAGCTCACCTTCCGGGAGAAATAGCAATCAGCCCCAGCATTTT
j_gene: TRBJ1-5
v_gene: TRBV18
d_gene: -
abundance: -

CDR3aa: CASSLDGAKQYF
CDR3nt: TGTGCCAGCAGCCTGGATGGGGCCAAGCAGTACTTC
j_gene: TRBJ2-7
v_gene: TRBV7-9
d_gene: -
abundance: -

CDR3aa: CASSRDSTNYGYTF
CDR3nt: TGTGCCAGCAGCCGGGACAGCACTAACTATGGCTACACCTTC
j_gene: TRBJ1-2
v_gene: TRBV7-2
d_gene: TRBD1
abundance: -

CDR3aa: CASSLENRRGQSPLHF
CDR3nt: TGTGCCAGCAGCTTAGAAAACCGCAGGGGCCAATCACCCCTCCACTTT
j_gene: TRBJ1-6
v_gene: TRBV11-2
d_gene: -
abundance: -

CDR3aa: CASSPSGGNYNEQFF
CDR3nt: TGCGCCAGCAGCCCCTCGGGGGGGAACTACAATGAGCAGTTCTTC
j_gene: TRBJ2-1
v_gene: TRBV5-1
d_gene: TRBD2
abundance: -

CDR3aa: CAISEKGQGGYEQYF
CDR3nt: TGTGCCATCAGTGAAAAGGGACAGGGGGGCTACGAGCAGTACTTC
j_gene: TRBJ2-7
v_gene: TRBV10-3
d_gene: TRBD1
abundance: -

CDR3aa: CASSLRGSGVVSQHF
CDR3nt: TGTGCCAGCAGTTTAAGAGGTTCGGGGGTCGTTTCCCAGCATTTT
j_gene: TRBJ1-5
v_gene: TRBV28
d_gene: -
abundance: few

CDR3aa: CASGSRARETQYF
CDR3nt: TGTGCCAGCGGTAGCAGGGCTAGGGAGACCCAGTACTTC
j_gene: TRBJ2-5
v_gene: TRBV6-5
d_gene: -
abundance: -

CDR3aa: CASSLETVFGNTIYF
CDR3nt: TGTGCCAGCAGCTTAGAGACTGTCTTCGGAAACACCATATATTTT
j_gene: TRBJ1-3
v_gene: TRBV7-8
d_gene: -
abundance: -

CDR3aa: CASSPPGQTLYEQYF
CDR3nt: TGTGCCAGCAGTCCTCCGGGACAGACCCTCTACGAGCAGTACTTC
j_gene: TRBJ2-7
v_gene: TRBV28
d_gene: TRBD1
abundance: -

CDR3aa: CASSQSIAGGRAYTGELFF
CDR3nt: TGTGCCAGCAGCCAATCTATCGCGGGGGGGAGGGCCTACACCGGGGAGCTGTTTTTT
j_gene: TRBJ2-2
v_gene: TRBV11-2
d_gene: TRBD2
abundance: -

CDR3aa: CASSLVWGQETQYF
CDR3nt: TGTGCCAGCAGCTTAGTCTGGGGTCAAGAGACCCAGTACTTC
j_gene: TRBJ2-5
v_gene: TRBV7-9
d_gene: -
abundance: -

CDR3aa: CASSGTSGGSTIKNIQYF
CDR3nt: TGTGCCAGCTCCGGGACTAGCGGGGGTTCAACAATCAAAAACATTCAGTACTTC
j_gene: TRBJ2-4
v_gene: TRBV18
d_gene: TRBD2
abundance: -

CDR3aa: CASSFRMNTEAFF
CDR3nt: TGTGCCAGCAGCTTCAGGATGAACACTGAAGCTTTCTTT
j_gene: TRBJ1-1
v_gene: TRBV11-3
d_gene: -
abundance: few

CDR3aa: CASSSRRTDQPQHF
CDR3nt: TGTGCCAGCAGCTCAAGGCGGACAGACCAGCCCCAGCATTTT
j_gene: TRBJ1-5
v_gene: TRBV7-2
d_gene: -
abundance: -

CDR3aa: CASSTLIRDRGVSGYTF
CDR3nt: TGTGCCAGTAGTACCCTCATTAGGGACAGGGGCGTCAGTGGCTACACCTTC
j_gene: TRBJ1-2
v_gene: TRBV19
d_gene: TRBD1
abundance: -

CDR3aa: CASSDRNYGYTF
CDR3nt: TGTGCCAGCAGTGACCGTAACTATGGCTACACCTTC
j_gene: TRBJ1-2
v_gene: TRBV6-1
d_gene: -
abundance: -

CDR3aa: CASSFSALGLAFF
CDR3nt: TGTGCCAGCAGCTTCAGCGCCCTGGGGTTGGCTTTCTTT
j_gene: TRBJ1-1
v_gene: TRBV7-2
d_gene: -
abundance: few

CDR3aa: CATSRGGRGGQPQHF
CDR3nt: TGTGCCACCAGCAGAGGAGGGAGGGGAGGTCAGCCCCAGCATTTT
j_gene: TRBJ1-5
v_gene: TRBV15
d_gene: -
abundance: once

CDR3aa: CASSQGTPVGSPLHF
CDR3nt: TGTGCCAGCTCACAAGGCACCCCCGTAGGTTCACCCCTCCACTTT
j_gene: TRBJ1-6
v_gene: TRBV18
d_gene: -
abundance: -

CDR3aa: CASRRGGEETQYF
CDR3nt: TGTGCCAGTAGAAGGGGTGGGGAGGAGACCCAGTACTTC
j_gene: TRBJ2-5
v_gene: TRBV19
d_gene: -
abundance: -

CDR3aa: CASSVGLAGSPYQETQYF
CDR3nt: TGTGCCAGCAGCGTGGGACTAGCGGGGAGCCCGTACCAAGAGACCCAGTACTTC
j_gene: TRBJ2-5
v_gene: TRBV5-4
d_gene: TRBD2
abundance: -

CDR3aa: CASRPDRRLTTNEKLFF
CDR3nt: TGTGCCAGCAGACCCGACAGGCGGTTAACAACTAATGAAAAACTGTTTTTT
j_gene: TRBJ1-4
v_gene: TRBV2
d_gene: -
abundance: -

CDR3aa: CASSSLGGDNEQFF
CDR3nt: TGTGCCAGCAGCTCTCTAGGGGGGGACAATGAGCAGTTCTTC
j_gene: TRBJ2-1
v_gene: TRBV5-4
d_gene: -
abundance: -

CDR3aa: CATDSLYGGYTF
CDR3nt: TGTGCCACCGACAGTCTCTATGGTGGCTACACCTTC
j_gene: TRBJ1-2
v_gene: TRBV9
d_gene: -
abundance: -

CDR3aa: CASSLEPTGEQYF
CDR3nt: TGTGCCAGCAGCTTGGAGCCGACGGGGGAGCAGTACTTC
j_gene: TRBJ2-7
v_gene: TRBV5-4
d_gene: -
abundance: -

CDR3aa: CASSRREGTDTQYF
CDR3nt: TGTGCCAGCAGCCGCCGGGAGGGGACAGATACGCAGTATTTT
j_gene: TRBJ2-3
v_gene: TRBV11-3
d_gene: TRBD2
abundance: -

CDR3aa: CASSLEAGGIGQYF
CDR3nt: TGTGCCAGCAGCTTGGAGGCAGGCGGCATTGGGCAGTACTTC
j_gene: TRBJ2-7
v_gene: TRBV5-8
d_gene: -
abundance: -

CDR3aa: CASSAPGVGEKLFF
CDR3nt: TGTGCCAGCAGTGCACCCGGGGTGGGTGAAAAACTGTTTTTT
j_gene: TRBJ1-4
v_gene: TRBV6-5
d_gene: -
abundance: -

CDR3aa: CASSEDREALFF
CDR3nt: TGTGCCAGCAGTGAAGACAGGGAGGCACTGTTTTTT
j_gene: TRBJ1-4
v_gene: TRBV6-1
d_gene: -
abundance: -

CDR3aa: CASSRRGLSTDTQYF
CDR3nt: TGTGCCAGCAGCCGGCGGGGGCTGAGCACAGATACGCAGTATTTT
j_gene: TRBJ2-3
v_gene: TRBV7-3
d_gene: -
abundance: -

CDR3aa: CASTLGTGVYEQYF
CDR3nt: TGTGCCAGCACCCTAGGGACAGGGGTTTACGAGCAGTACTTC
j_gene: TRBJ2-7
v_gene: TRBV2
d_gene: TRBD1
abundance: -

CDR3aa: CATSRRPRGGPGNEQFF
CDR3nt: TGTGCCACCAGCCGACGACCTAGGGGCGGCCCAGGGAATGAGCAGTTCTTC
j_gene: TRBJ2-1
v_gene: TRBV15
d_gene: -
abundance: -

CDR3aa: CASTSRNEQFF
CDR3nt: TGTGCCAGTACGTCCCGAAATGAGCAGTTCTTC
j_gene: TRBJ2-1
v_gene: TRBV19
d_gene: -
abundance: -

CDR3aa: CASSSGLAGKETQYF
CDR3nt: TGTGCCAGCAGTTCCGGACTAGCGGGAAAAGAGACCCAGTACTTC
j_gene: TRBJ2-5
v_gene: TRBV6-5
d_gene: TRBD2
abundance: once

CDR3aa: CASQSDGPHGELFF
CDR3nt: TGTGCTAGTCAGTCGGATGGGCCACACGGGGAGCTGTTTTTT
j_gene: TRBJ2-2
v_gene: TRBV12-5
d_gene: -
abundance: few

CDR3aa: CAISETGEYGYTF
CDR3nt: TGTGCCATCAGTGAAACAGGGGAATATGGCTACACCTTC
j_gene: TRBJ1-2
v_gene: TRBV10-3
d_gene: TRBD1
abundance: -

CDR3aa: CAISESQGADEKLFF
CDR3nt: TGTGCCATCAGTGAGTCTCAAGGGGCCGATGAAAAACTGTTTTTT
j_gene: TRBJ1-4
v_gene: TRBV10-3
d_gene: -
abundance: -

CDR3aa: CASKGQGTDTQYF
CDR3nt: TGCGCCAGCAAAGGACAAGGCACAGATACGCAGTATTTT
j_gene: TRBJ2-3
v_gene: TRBV10-2
d_gene: -
abundance: -